This T cell receptor beta chain was sequenced during a study of human T cells and chemical hapten exposure. Turning to the study itself: Investigators sensitized about 2 cm by about 2 cm of upper inner arm skin with 2% DPC.

This clonotype was counted ten times or more. This CDR3 is built from 15 residues. In germline, CDR1 is SGHNT, CDR2 YYREEE (reference sequence). Trimming cost V 9 bases and J 3 bases; bases outside gene matches: 14. Time point: pre-sensitization, week 0. Treatment specified: therapeutic diphenylcyclopropenone sensitization with weekly scalp DPC. Unique molecular identifiers were attached to individual cDNA molecules during library preparation. A single record per CDR3 protein comes from TCRdb applying MiXCR to the RACE reads. The sample records more than 300,000 distinct CDR3 sequences, over 5% being singletons.

The rearrangement joins TRBV5-4 to TRBJ2-7, with 8 bases identical to TRBD2. The TCR was taken from a woman in her late teens or twenties with alopecia areata. Some clones in this sample may be carry-over from other donors' samples. Sequences were derived from whole blood, sampled in connection with sensitization to the hapten diphenylcyclopropenone (DPC). CDR3 bases: TGTGCCATGAGGCCGACGGCGGGGGGTTACTACGAGCAGTACTTC. Its protein is CAMRPTAGGYYEQYF.